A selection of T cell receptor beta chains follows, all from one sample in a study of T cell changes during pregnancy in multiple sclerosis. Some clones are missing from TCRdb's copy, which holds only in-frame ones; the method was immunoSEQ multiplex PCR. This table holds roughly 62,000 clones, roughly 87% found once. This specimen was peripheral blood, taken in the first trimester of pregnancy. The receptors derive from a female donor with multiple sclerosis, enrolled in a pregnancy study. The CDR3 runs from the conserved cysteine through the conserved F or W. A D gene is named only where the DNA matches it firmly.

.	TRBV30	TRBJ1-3	TGTGCCTGGAGCTATCCCCTGGCGGTTGCAAGGATCACTGGAAACACCATATATTTT	CAWSYPLAVARITGNTIYF
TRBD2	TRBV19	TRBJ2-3	TGTGCCACAAGACTAGCGGGAGATACGCAGTATTTT	CATRLAGDTQYF
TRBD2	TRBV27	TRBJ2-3	TGTGCCAGCAGTTTATCGCGGGGGTTCACAGATACGCAGTATTTT	CASSLSRGFTDTQYF
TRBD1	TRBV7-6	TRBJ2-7	TGTGCCAGCAGCAAAGCCGTACAGGGGGCCCGAGAGCAGTACTTC	CASSKAVQGAREQYF
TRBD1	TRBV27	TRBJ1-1	TGTGCCAGCAGTCTAGGGGGCATAGTCACTGAAGCTTTCTTT	CASSLGGIVTEAFF
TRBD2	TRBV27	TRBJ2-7	TGTGCCAGTCGTAGCGGGACGGGGGGCGAGCAGTACTTC	CASRSGTGGEQYF
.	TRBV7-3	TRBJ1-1	TGTGCCAGCAGCTTATCAGGAGGAGGAGAAGCTTTCTTT	CASSLSGGGEAFF
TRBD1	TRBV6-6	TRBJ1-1	TGTGCCAGCACCCCAGAGGACAGGTCAACTGAAGCTTTCTTT	CASTPEDRSTEAFF
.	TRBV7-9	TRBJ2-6	TGTGCCAGCAGCTTAGGGGGGGCTGGGGCCAACGTCCTGACTTTC	CASSLGGAGANVLTF
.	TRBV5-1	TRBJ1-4	TGCGCCAGCAGGTTTCGTCCCGGGAGTTATGAAAAACTGTTTTTT	CASRFRPGSYEKLFF
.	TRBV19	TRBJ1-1	TGTGCCAGTAGTCACAACGGGGGGCGGAACACTGAAGCTTTCTTT	CASSHNGGRNTEAFF
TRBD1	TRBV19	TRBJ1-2	TGTGCCAGTAGGGGGGACAGTCCCTATGGCTACACCTTC	CASRGDSPYGYTF
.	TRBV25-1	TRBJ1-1	TGTGCCAGCAGTGAATTCGGACAGAGGGCTTTCTTT	CASSEFGQRAFF
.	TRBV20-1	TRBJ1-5	TGCAGTGCTGGCAGGGATCAGCCCCAGCATTTT	CSAGRDQPQHF
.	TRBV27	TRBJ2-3	TGTGCCAGCAGTTTATGGGGGCGAGATACGCAGTATTTT	CASSLWGRDTQYF
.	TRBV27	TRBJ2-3	TGTGCCAGCAGCCACCTACCCGGTATCACAGATACGCAGTATTTT	CASSHLPGITDTQYF
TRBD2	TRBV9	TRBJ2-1	TGTGCCAGCAGCGTAGGCTCGGGAGGGCCGGGGAATGAGCAGTTCTTC	CASSVGSGGPGNEQFF
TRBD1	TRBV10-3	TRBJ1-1	TGTGCCATCAGTGGTGGTGGGACAGGGAGAGGCGGCACTGAAGCTTTCTTT	CAISGGGTGRGGTEAFF
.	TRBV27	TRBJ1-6	TGTGCCAGCAGTTTATACGGAGGGATCGGTTCACCCCTCCACTTT	CASSLYGGIGSPLHF